There are a few counts of the clone carrying this TCR beta chain. The antigen remains unidentified. A second roughly 7 to 12 cycle PCR used barcoded and J-beta primers. MiXCR, run by TCRdb on the 5' RACE reads, gives a single entry per CDR3 protein. Found here are around 1,600,000 distinct CDR3 sequences, approximately 43% of them singletons; the top ten hold about 4%. The data derive from a study of blood T cells in healthy people across ages. Findings of the study overall: Both higher diversity and more naive CD4+ cells marked long-lived donors when set against aged donors.

The CDR3 is 10 residues long. V shed 3 bases and J shed 15 bases, with 9 bases lying between them. Germline lookup yields CDR1 SEHNR and CDR2 FQNEAQ (reference sequence). The receptor was derived from a young woman in good health. Sequenced material: blood. The V and J genes are TRBV7-9 and TRBJ2-1; possibly TRBD2 for D (5 bases). This CDR3 is CASSFEGWFF. In nucleotides, the CDR3 is TGTGCCAGCAGCTTTGAGGGTTGGTTCTTC. Filled out from reference TRBV7-9 and TRBJ2-1, the complete variable domain reads DTGVSQNPRHKITKRGQNVTFRCDPISEHNRLYWYRQTLGQGPEFLTYFQNEAQLEKSRLLSDRFSAERPKGSFSTLEIQRTEQGDSAMYLCASSFEGWFFGPGTRLTVL.